These 29 T cell receptor beta chains share one sample of origin, sequenced in a study of prognosis after radiotherapy for stage I lung cancer. Two-round multiplex PCR amplified TCR beta CDR3 from genomic DNA. Primers targeting each individual TRBV and TRBJ gene were applied in first-round PCR. In TCRdb, the multiplex PCR reads were re-called with MiXCR into one record per CDR3 protein. Of around 11,000 distinct CDR3 sequences detected, approximately 50% appear once; the ten largest clones hold 6% to 7.5%. Sequencing used PBMCs, obtained before or after stereotactic body radiation therapy (not recorded which). These receptors were taken from a donor aged 50 or older with non-small cell lung cancer.

Concerning this clonotype itself: With only one base between it and a far larger clone, this is likely a read error. The chain joins TRBV6-9 to TRBJ1-2, with D possibly matching TRBD1 (5 bases). The germline V and J ends were trimmed by 9 bases and 2 bases, with 10 bases remaining between them. Germline V gene sequence: CDR1 MNHGY, CDR2 SVAAGI. There are 12 residues in the CDR3. The CDR3 loop reads CASLQVNYGYTF. The CDR3 DNA is TGTGCCAGTTTACAGGTGAACTATGGCTACACCTTC.

The chain employs TRBV19 and TRBJ2-2, with TRBD2 as a possible D gene (5 bases). This CDR3 has 15 residues. Deletions cut 2 bases from V and 7 bases from J, with 14 bases between. The V gene's germline CDR1 is LNHDA and CDR2 SQIVND (reference sequence). The CDR3 reads CASSILPGRDGELFF. CDR3 bases: TGTGCCAGTAGTATACTACCGGGAAGGGACGGGGAGCTGTTTTTT.

Judged by abundance, this clonotype is medium-sized. The chain recombines TRBV12-3 or TRBV12-4 with TRBJ2-3; 8 bases are a match to TRBD2. This CDR3 contains 15 residues. After removal of 6 bases from V and 1 base from J, the junction contained 6 bases not matched to a gene. CDR3 sequence: CASSLSGSRTDTQYF. The CDR3 DNA reads TGTGCCAGCAGCTTAAGCGGGAGCCGCACAGATACGCAGTATTTT.

The rearrangement links TRBV6-4 to TRBJ1-1; no reliable D call. Germline-derived CDR1 and CDR2 are MRHNA and SNTAGT. V lost 5 bases and J lost 2, with 9 bases in between. This CDR3 region has 13 residues. The CDR3 DNA reads as TGTGCCAGCAGTAAGCAGGAAAACACTGAAGCTTTCTTT. It is translated as CASSKQENTEAFF.

By share, this clonotype counts as medium-sized. The CDR3 is CASSPYGTGGEYF. The CDR3 region has the DNA TGTGCCAGCAGTCCCTACGGGACCGGGGGGGAGTACTTC. This sequence joins TRBV12-3 or TRBV12-4 and TRBJ2-5; 8 nucleotides match TRBD2. The CDR3 is made up of 13 amino acids. J was trimmed by 12 bases and V by 5 bases; bases with no gene match: 11.

This clonotype was found a few times. This is likely an artifact of a read error, given a far larger clone one base away. The chain is built from TRBV6-1 and TRBJ1-1, with a possible D match to TRBD1 (5 bases). There are 11 residues in the CDR3. Germline V gives CDR1 MNHNS, CDR2 SASEGT. The CDR3 coding sequence is TGTGCCAGCAGCCGACAGACTGAATCTTTCTTT. Translation gives CASSRQTESFF.

This chain uses TRBV6-1 with TRBJ1-2, with D uncertain. The germline V gene has CDR1 MNHNS and CDR2 SASEGT. V lost 5 bases and J lost 5, with 18 bases in between. The CDR3 is made up of 15 amino acids. The CDR3 is CASSLHQDNQYGYTF. The CDR3, as DNA: TGTGCCAGCAGTCTTCATCAGGATAATCAGTATGGCTACACCTTC.

This clonotype was seen a few times. This chain connects TRBV5-1 to TRBJ2-6; a possible D gene is TRBD1 (6 bases). The CDR3 has 16 amino acids. Deletions cut 0 bases from V and 3 bases from J, with 10 bases between. Germline CDR1 is SGHRS and CDR2 is YFSETQ. CDR3 amino acids: CASSLGKGGGANVLTF. Written as DNA, the CDR3 is TGCGCCAGCAGCTTGGGGAAAGGGGGTGGGGCCAACGTCCTGACTTTC.

The V and J genes are TRBV5-1 and TRBJ2-2, with D maybe TRBD1 (5 bases). V lost 4 bases and J lost 1, with 11 bases in between. Germline values: CDR1 SGHRS, CDR2 YFSETQ. The CDR3 totals 15 residues. CDR3 sequence: CASSLQGLNTGELFF. The CDR3 DNA reads TGCGCCAGCAGCCTGCAGGGATTGAACACCGGGGAGCTGTTTTTT.

To note about this clonotype: With only one base between it and a far larger clone, this is likely a read error. The chain has TRBV20-1 and TRBJ2-5; 8 bases are shared with TRBD1. TRBJ2-1 explains the end of the DNA better; the J call may be wrong. Germline assignment: CDR1 DFQATT and CDR2 SNEGSKA (reference sequence). The CDR3 has 16 amino acids. The CDR3: CSARDPGQVSYNGQFF. CDR3 DNA sequence: TGCAGTGCTAGAGATCCGGGACAGGTCTCCTACAATGGGCAGTTCTTC.

This chain uses TRBV12-3 or TRBV12-4 with TRBJ1-5; 9 bases align to TRBD1. Trimming took 6 bases from V and 3 from J; bases not matched to a gene: 6. This CDR3 spans 15 amino acids. The CDR3 loop reads CASSRQGGVNQPQHF. CDR3 sequence (DNA): TGTGCCAGCAGCCGACAGGGGGGGGTCAATCAGCCCCAGCATTTT.

This clonotype was recorded many times. The chain recombines TRBV20-1 with TRBJ2-2, with no clear D. In germline, CDR1 is DFQATT, CDR2 SNEGSKA (reference sequence). V lost 3 bases to trimming and J lost 0 bases, with 11 bases between them. This CDR3 has 15 residues. The CDR3: CSASPAWTNTGELFF. CDR3 coding DNA: TGCAGTGCTAGTCCTGCCTGGACGAACACCGGGGAGCTGTTTTTT.

As for this clonotype: A read error may be the cause here, since a much bigger clone is one base away. The gene calls are TRBV29-1 and TRBJ2-1; D may be TRBD2 (6 bases). CDR3 length equals 12 residues. The V end was cut by 6 bases, the J end by 5 bases, with 11 bases between. Germline V gives CDR1 SQVTM, CDR2 ANQGSEA. Here the CDR3 DNA reads TGCAGCGTCCAGGACTACCACAATGAGCAGTTCTTC. It codes for CSVQDYHNEQFF.

The chain uses TRBV6-1 and TRBJ2-1; 8 bases line up with TRBD2. Per the germline V gene, CDR1 is MNHNS and CDR2 is SASEGT. V was clipped by 6 bases and J by 4 bases; unmatched bases: 8. CDR3 length: 15 amino acids. This chain's CDR3 is CASRRSGTSYNEQFF. The CDR3 nucleotides are TGTGCCAGCAGAAGGTCCGGGACTAGTTACAATGAGCAGTTCTTC.

The CDR3 coding sequence is TGTGCCAGCACTCTCGACAGGGCGGGGACCCAGTACTTC. This sequence encodes CASTLDRAGTQYF. V gene TRBV11-2 combines with J gene TRBJ2-5, with 7 bases aligning to TRBD1. The germline V gene encodes CDR1 SGHAT and CDR2 FQNNGV. The CDR3 contains 13 residues. Trimming cost V 7 bases and J 7 bases; bases outside gene matches: 9. The full variable domain, with the rest looked up from reference TRBV11-2 and TRBJ2-5, is EAGVAQSPRYKIIEKRQSVAFWCNPISGHATLYWYQQILGQGPKLLIQFQNNGVVDDSQLPKDRFSAERLKGVDSTLKIQPAKLEDSAVYLCASTLDRAGTQYFGPGTRLLVL.

J is TRBJ2-7 and V is TRBV4-1, with D possibly TRBD2 on 6 matching bases. Trimming took 0 bases from V and 2 from J, leaving 11 bases between them. CDR1 is MGHRA and CDR2 is YSYEKL in the germline V gene. There are 15 residues in the CDR3. As DNA, the CDR3 is TGCGCCAGCAGCCAAGAGGGAGGTATGGCCTACGAGCAGTACTTC. Translation: CASSQEGGMAYEQYF.

The gene calls are TRBV4-2 and TRBJ2-3; D ambiguous. Per germline, CDR1 LGHNA and CDR2 YNFKEQ. V was trimmed by 4 bases and J by 0 bases, leaving 8 bases between them. This CDR3 comprises 14 residues. The CDR3 DNA reads as TGTGCCAGCAGCCCCGACACGAGCACAGATACGCAGTATTTT. Its protein is CASSPDTSTDTQYF.

The genes are TRBV20-1 and TRBJ2-7; maybe TRBD1 (5 bases). The CDR3 contains 13 residues. V was trimmed by 5 bases and J by 4 bases, leaving 15 bases between them. Per germline, CDR1 DFQATT and CDR2 SNEGSKA (reference sequence). DNA for the CDR3: TGCAGTGCTTCCGTGACAGTGCATTACGAGCAGTACTTC. It specifies CSASVTVHYEQYF.

This clonotype was found once. The V and J genes are TRBV6-1 and TRBJ1-2; 7 nucleotides agree with TRBD1. Germline V gene sequence: CDR1 MNHNS, CDR2 SASEGT. CDR3 length: 15 amino acids. The V segment lost 7 bases and the J segment 5 bases; nucleotides outside the gene matches: 13. The DNA for the CDR3 is TGTGCCAGCACCCAGGGGGACGCAGGGAGATATGGCTACACCTTC. Protein product: CASTQGDAGRYGYTF.

This clonotype is medium-sized in the sample. This rearrangement joins TRBV7-2 to TRBJ1-2; possible D gene TRBD1, 6 bases. The CDR3 contains 14 residues. Germline CDR1 is SGHTA and CDR2 is FQGNSA. Trimming removed 2 bases from V and 8 bases from J, with 15 bases in between. The CDR3 protein is CASSLTQGVDGYTF. In DNA, the CDR3 is TGTGCCAGCAGCTTAACACAGGGCGTAGACGGCTACACCTTC.

This clonotype ranks as medium-sized. For the CDR3, the DNA is TGTGCCAGCAGCTTAATGGGGGCCACCCGCCTCTATGGCTACACCTTC. Protein product: CASSLMGATRLYGYTF. The chain links TRBV7-9 to TRBJ1-2; D might be TRBD1 (6 bases). This CDR3 spans 16 amino acids. V was shortened by 2 bases and J by 4 bases, with 17 bases between the two germline ends. CDR1 is SEHNR, CDR2 FQNEAQ, per germline (reference sequence).

In this sample, this clonotype turned up a few times. This chain uses TRBV28 with TRBJ2-3; D gene unclear. CDR1 is MDHEN and CDR2 is SYDVKM in the germline V gene. V lost 3 bases and J 7 bases, leaving 17 bases between the germline ends. The CDR3 is made up of 15 amino acids. The CDR3 bases are TGTGCCAGCAGTTTGATTAGTAGTGGAGCTTATACGCAGTATTTT. This gives the protein CASSLISSGAYTQYF.

The genes are TRBV27 and TRBJ2-7; perhaps TRBD1 as D (6 bases). The length of the CDR3 is 15 residues. Per the germline V gene, CDR1 is MNHEY and CDR2 is SMNVEV (reference sequence). Between the trimmed V and J ends, which lost 8 bases and 0 bases, there was a span of 17 bases. DNA of the CDR3: TGTGCCAGCGGCCGAGGACAGCCGACCTCCTACGAGCAGTACTTC. It is translated as CASGRGQPTSYEQYF.

This clonotype occurred once. The rearrangement links TRBV6-1 to TRBJ1-1; D might be TRBD1 (5 bases). The germline V and J ends were trimmed by 7 bases and 9 bases, with 21 bases remaining between them. Germline-derived CDR1 and CDR2 are MNHNS and SASEGT. The CDR3 sequence is 14 residues long. The CDR3 loop is CASIESQGGSQAFF. The CDR3 bases are TGTGCCAGCATTGAGTCCCAGGGAGGCTCTCAAGCTTTCTTT.

The chain carries TRBV28 and TRBJ2-5; a weak D match, TRBD1 (5 bases). The germline gives CDR1 MDHEN, CDR2 SYDVKM. Trimming took 7 bases from V and 3 from J, leaving 12 bases between them. The CDR3 totals 13 residues. In nucleotides, the CDR3 is TGTGCCAGCATGGCTTGGGGCGAAGAGACCCAGTACTTC. Its protein is CASMAWGEETQYF.

Relative to its sample, this clonotype is medium-sized. J is TRBJ1-3 and V is TRBV7-9; D may be TRBD1 (5 bases). Germline V gene data show CDR1 as SEHNR and CDR2 as FQNEAQ (reference sequence). V dropped 5 bases and J dropped 8 bases, with 10 bases sitting between them. This CDR3 comprises 12 residues. DNA for the CDR3: TGTGCCAGCAGCGGGGTAGGGGACACCATATATTTT. Translated, it gives CASSGVGDTIYF.

This clonotype is classed as medium-sized. The CDR3 protein is CAISFGAQDGYTF. The CDR3 region has the DNA TGTGCCATCAGTTTTGGGGCGCAGGATGGCTACACCTTC. The chain carries TRBV10-3 and TRBJ1-2; D is perhaps TRBD1 (5 bases). In germline, CDR1 is ENHRY, CDR2 SYGVKD. The CDR3 spans 13 residues. V shed 5 bases and J shed 6 bases, with 13 bases lying between them.

This clonotype is termed medium-sized. The chain couples TRBV11-3 to TRBJ2-2, with TRBD1 matching over 10 bases. V shed 5 bases, J shed 4 bases, and the junction held 7 bases outside the gene matches. This CDR3 contains 16 residues. From germline, CDR1 is SGHNT and CDR2 YENEEA. The CDR3 reads CASSPGGQGRTGELFF. Written as DNA, the CDR3 is TGTGCCAGCAGCCCCGGGGGACAGGGGCGCACCGGGGAGCTGTTTTTT.

This sequence joins TRBV3-1 and TRBJ2-7; D is uncertain. The CDR3 is 14 residues long. Germline V gene data show CDR1 as LGHDT and CDR2 as YNNKEL (reference sequence). V lost 2 bases, J lost 0 bases, and 8 bases lay in between. The CDR3 loop is CASSQQWSSYEQYF. The CDR3 DNA is TGTGCCAGCAGCCAACAATGGAGCTCCTACGAGCAGTACTTC.